This entry lists 8 T cell receptor beta chains sequenced from one sample in a study of vaccination and CD4 T cells after COVID-19 (dated 2022 in TCRdb). In light of the paper, this sample's treatment or condition label describes: roughly nine-day PBMC culture with coronavirus spike peptide pools or control peptides (ViraFEST assay). The protocol used for the library was PCR. Instrument used: Illumina iSeq 100. TCR sequencing of DNA from cultured CD4+ T cells used the Oncomine TCR Beta short-read assay at the Johns Hopkins FTIC core. Clones were called with MiXCR by TCRdb after fastp trimmed the public reads at Q25, and only in-frame beta chains were retained. Entries are consolidated by CDR3 protein sequence, retaining the most common genes and DNA. The sample table shows some 10,000 distinct CDR3 sequences, and approximately 61% are seen once. In total, the top ten clones hold around 22% of the sample.

These receptors have no identified antigens. Sequenced input: CD4+ T cells from blood, cultured in vitro. The receptor set was obtained from a human donor who had recovered from COVID-19.

The V call is TRBV27, the J call TRBJ2-7; TRBD2 aligns across 7 bases. This CDR3 has 13 amino acids. V shed 7 bases, J shed 0 bases, and the junction held 3 bases outside the gene matches. CDR1 MNHEY and CDR2 SMNVEV come from the germline V gene (reference sequence). The CDR3 sequence is CASTQRGSYEQYF. CDR3 nucleotides: TGTGCCAGCACTCAGCGGGGCTCCTACGAGCAGTACTTC.

The chain is built from TRBV4-3 and TRBJ1-2, with TRBD1 as a possible D gene (6 bases). This CDR3 has 15 residues. Germline assignment: CDR1 LGHNA and CDR2 YSLEER. Trimming stripped 0 bases from V and 3 bases from J, with 11 bases between. CDR3 nucleotide sequence: TGCGCCAGCAGCCAAGACTTCGGGGGCCACTATGGCTACACCTTC. Its translation is CASSQDFGGHYGYTF.

The chain carries TRBV5-6 and TRBJ2-3, with 8 bases that match TRBD2. Germline CDR1 SGHDT, CDR2 YYEEEE. The CDR3 has 16 residues. V lost 6 bases, J lost 3 bases, and 12 bases stayed unmatched. The CDR3 sequence is CASTGVGGGPTDTQYF. CDR3 coding DNA: TGTGCCAGCACCGGGGTAGGCGGGGGGCCGACAGATACGCAGTATTTT. Supplemented by reference TRBV5-6 and TRBJ2-3, the full variable domain reads DAGVTQSPTHLIKTRGQQVTLRCSPKSGHDTVSWYQQALGQGPQFIFQYYEEEERQRGNFPDRFSGHQFPNYSSELNVNALLLGDSALYLCASTGVGGGPTDTQYFGPGTRLTVL.

This clonotype was found once. This chain uses TRBV19 with TRBJ2-1; 9 positions match TRBD2. V lost 4 bases to trimming and J lost 7 bases; unmatched junction nucleotides: 8. Germline-derived CDR1 and CDR2 are LNHDA and SQIVND (reference sequence). The CDR3 consists of 15 residues. The CDR3 DNA reads as TGTGCCAGTAGTACCCCCGGGACTAGCAGTAATGAGCAGTTCTTC. Protein sequence: CASSTPGTSSNEQFF.

This clonotype was seen a handful of times. The V and J genes are TRBV19 and TRBJ1-1; D is undetermined. The V and J ends lost 4 bases and 0 bases respectively, with 9 bases between them. This CDR3 spans 14 amino acids. Germline V gene sequence: CDR1 LNHDA, CDR2 SQIVND (reference sequence). CDR3 in DNA: TGTGCCAGTAGTACCCGGGTTTTGAACACTGAAGCTTTCTTT. Protein product: CASSTRVLNTEAFF.

The J gene is TRBJ2-5, the V gene TRBV6-2 or TRBV6-3; D unclear. V was pared by 5 bases and J by 11 bases, with 15 bases between. The CDR3 is made up of 12 amino acids. CDR1 and CDR2 from the germline V gene are MNHEY and SVGEGT. The CDR3 is CASSGGALQQYF. CDR3 nucleotides: TGTGCCAGCAGTGGTGGCGCTCTTCAACAGTACTTC.

The J gene is TRBJ2-2, the V gene TRBV7-9, with TRBD2 identical over 8 bases. Trimming took 5 bases from V and 1 from J; bases not matched to a gene: 3. The CDR3 loop spans 15 amino acids. Germline lookup yields CDR1 SEHNR and CDR2 FQNEAQ (reference sequence). The CDR3 nucleotides read TGTGCCAGCAGCGCGACTAGCGTGAACACCGGGGAGCTGTTTTTT. Translating gives CASSATSVNTGELFF.

The chain links TRBV5-1 to TRBJ1-2; 8 bases are a match to TRBD1. V shed 4 bases, J shed 8 bases, and the junction held 10 bases outside the gene matches. Germline values: CDR1 SGHRS, CDR2 YFSETQ. The CDR3 is 14 amino acids. The CDR3 bases are TGCGCCAGCAGCCCGGCGGACAGGGCCAGCGGCTACACCTTC. Translation gives CASSPADRASGYTF.